These 10 T cell receptor beta chains share one sample of origin, sequenced in a study of Graves' ophthalmopathy and Graves' hyperthyroidism. From RNA, the CDR3 regions of TCR beta chains were amplified and sequenced. HTBI-primed first-round RT-PCR preceded second-round multiplex PCR. TCRdb fed the multiplex PCR reads into MiXCR, producing one record per CDR3 protein. The sample yields roughly 400,000 distinct CDR3 sequences, just over 15% seen once. Sequencing was performed on peripheral blood. These receptors were collected from a woman aged 18-29 years with stable Graves' hyperthyroidism.

This clonotype has ten or more counts. V gene TRBV28 combines with J gene TRBJ1-2, with a possible D match to TRBD1 (5 bases). The ends were cut back, 5 bases at V and 4 bases at J, with 8 bases in the middle. The CDR3 has 12 residues. Germline values: CDR1 MDHEN, CDR2 SYDVKM. The CDR3 coding sequence is TGTGCCAGCAGTGGGGGGGGCTATGGCTACACCTTC. Residues: CASSGGGYGYTF.

This clonotype appeared many times. The chain combines TRBV19 with TRBJ1-2; TRBD1 might be the D (6 bases). CDR3 length equals 15 residues. V gave up 7 bases and J gave up 1 base, with 16 bases separating them. Germline CDR1 is LNHDA and CDR2 is SQIVND (reference sequence). Here the CDR3 reads CASNQPGQLNYGYTF. In DNA form, the CDR3 reads TGTGCCAGTAATCAACCGGGACAACTTAACTATGGCTACACCTTC.

This clonotype was seen at least ten times. The gene calls are TRBV24-1 and TRBJ1-1; no reliable D call. V lost 8 bases and J lost 2, with 11 bases in between. Germline CDR1 is KGHDR and CDR2 is SFDVKD. This CDR3 is 13 amino acids long. The DNA for the CDR3 is TGTGCCACCAAGGCAGAGGATAACACTGAAGCTTTCTTT. It is translated as CATKAEDNTEAFF.

This clonotype turned up a few times. The chain has TRBV18 and TRBJ1-2; D not certain. Germline values: CDR1 KGHSH, CDR2 LQKENI. V was clipped by 3 bases and J by 7 bases, with 12 bases between them. The CDR3 is 13 amino acids. The CDR3 nucleotides read TGTGCCAGCTCACCGACTCCCCGGGGTGGCTACACCTTC. It is translated as CASSPTPRGGYTF.

Many counts were recorded for this clonotype. The chain uses TRBV28 and TRBJ1-2; a possible D gene is TRBD1 (5 bases). V gave up 5 bases and J gave up 7 bases, with 17 bases separating them. The length of the CDR3 is 14 residues. Germline V gene lookup returns CDR1 MDHEN and CDR2 SYDVKM. CDR3 coding DNA: TGTGCCAGCAGTGGGACGGGATACTCTCTTGGCTACACCTTC. Its translation is CASSGTGYSLGYTF.

The table lists this clonotype with many counts. The V gene is TRBV9, the J gene TRBJ2-5, with TRBD2 matching 11 bases. Germline V gene data show CDR1 as SGDLS and CDR2 as YYNGEE. V shed 0 bases and J 5 bases; nucleotides not matched to a gene: 12. This CDR3 has 18 amino acids. CDR3 DNA: TGTGCCAGCAGCGTAGGTGGTAGCGGGGGGGCACTGGTGGAGACCCAGTACTTC. This gives the protein CASSVGGSGGALVETQYF.

There are many counts of this clonotype. The J gene is TRBJ2-2, the V gene TRBV24-1, with 8 bases lining up with TRBD1. Looked up from germline, CDR1 is KGHDR and CDR2 is SFDVKD. The CDR3 is made up of 16 amino acids. The junction had 7 bases not matched to a gene; V was cut back by 7 bases and J by 1 base. CDR3 region: CATSQVGTGNTGELFF. The CDR3 DNA reads as TGTGCCACCAGCCAGGTCGGGACAGGGAACACCGGGGAGCTGTTTTTT.

This clonotype was seen just once. The chain couples TRBV6-1 to TRBJ1-2, with TRBD1 identical over 8 bases. Germline CDR1 MNHNS, CDR2 SASEGT. The ends lost 1 base at V and 8 bases at J; junction bases unmatched: 9. This CDR3 has 15 residues. The CDR3 DNA reads as TGTGCCAGCAGTGAAGTTTCGGGACAGGCAGGAGGCTACACCTTC. This encodes CASSEVSGQAGGYTF.

Many counts were recorded for this clonotype. This chain connects TRBV5-1 to TRBJ1-1; 7 bases align to TRBD1. Germline-derived CDR1 and CDR2 are SGHRS and YFSETQ. The CDR3 totals 16 residues. V was clipped by 4 bases and J by 1 base; unmatched bases: 10. The CDR3 region has the DNA TGCGCCAGCAGCGGTGCCAGGGGGGGTAGGAACACTGAAGCTTTCTTT. It codes for CASSGARGGRNTEAFF.

This clonotype was seen at least ten times. CDR3 loop: CASSSAADRRGYTF. Written as DNA, the CDR3 is TGTGCCAGTAGTTCCGCAGCCGACCGGAGAGGCTACACCTTC. V and J are TRBV19 and TRBJ1-2; no reliable D call. Trimming removed 5 bases at V and 8 bases at J, with 18 bases between. CDR3 size: 14 residues. Germline lookup yields CDR1 LNHDA and CDR2 SQIVND (reference sequence).